This T cell receptor beta chain was identified during a study of shared clonotypes between healthy human individuals (dated by TCRdb to the early 2020s). Context from the whole study: Three men and a couple of women, aged 18 to 49 years, made up the cohort. For each donor, three plates each were used for CD4 naive and CD4 memory, two plates were used for CD8 naive, and one plate was used for CD8 memory. To estimate repertoire size and how much clonotypes are shared between individuals, the study performed deep sequencing of blood TCR repertoires from five healthy adults. To increase sequencing depth and limit assay-specific biases, TCR repertoire library preparation and sequencing were carried out by different laboratories using diverse techniques. Per donor, leukapheresis produced somewhere between about 0.85 and 8.9 billion PBMCs. Study-wide conclusions, independent of this receptor: Compared with non-shared clonotypes, clonotypes shared by all four sorted-subset donors had higher generation probabilities. The small number of donors limited the genetic and exposure-history diversity represented. Only blood was sampled, and tissue TCR repertoires likely differ from those in blood. Sharing across several donors was observed for about 4.8% of naive CD4, over 3% of naive CD8, about 2.3% of memory CD4, and over 0.3% of memory CD8 clonotypes. Estimated clonotype richness was generally larger for naive than for memory subsets. Based on pairwise subsampling, the degree of clonotype sharing among donors was expected to be affected by sequencing depth. Even with the large sequencing depth, rarefaction of the sorted-subset datasets indicated that sequencing was incomplete.

The CDR1 and CDR2 encoded by the germline V gene are SGHRS and YFSETQ. The junction carries 12 bases between V and J, which are trimmed by 4 bases and 2 bases respectively. Its CDR3 holds 14 amino acids, cysteine through phenylalanine. Only the CDR3 region is kept as DNA, spanning 42 bases read in frame from base 1. The donors were healthy, HIV-negative adults with no recently reported acute infections or vaccinations. Every donor was a Caucasian adult living in Nashville, Tennessee, USA. CD4+ T cells were enriched by magnetic negative selection; naive cells were then positively selected on CD45RA, and the negative fraction formed the memory subset. Blood was obtained by leukapheresis, after which PBMCs were separated by Ficoll-Histopaque density gradient centrifugation and cryopreserved in liquid nitrogen vapor phase. Analytical flow cytometry was used to check the purity and quantity of each magnetically sorted T cell population. Each sorted fraction had its genomic DNA isolated and then quantified by UV absorbance on a Nanodrop 2000c.

Worth noting for this clone: The target of this receptor is not known. Per-nucleotide qualities are absent, and no much larger clonotype sits a single base away.

Using the deep immunoSEQ assay, multiplex PCR amplified TCR CDR3 regions from genomic DNA. Extracted genomic DNA from each cell subset was spread evenly across all wells of several immunoSEQ 96-well plates, with each plate serving as a replicate. For sorted subsets, about 200 ng genomic DNA, equal to 25,000 to 35,000 T cell genomes, was loaded into each replicate PCR. Purified libraries were quantified with a Qubit 3.0 fluorometer, sized on a Bioanalyzer 2100, and re-quantified with the KAPA Library Quantification kit. A separate single-read 150-cycle Illumina NextSeq 550 flow cell was used to sequence each immunoSEQ 96-well plate. The published analysis was carried out like this. Because the immunoSEQ output held only junctional sequences and lacked quality scores, the filtering could not match the filtering applied to full-length reads. Sequences were annotated with PyIR, a Python wrapper for IgBLAST v1.9, using IMGT germline references to assign V/J genes and CDR3. Reads with weak V/J assignments (E-value above 1e-6), missing CDR3, stop codons, out-of-frame junctions, or ambiguous translated residues were removed. V3J clonotypes were defined by identical inferred V gene, J gene, and CDR3 amino acid sequence. Percentage overlap between repertoires was calculated by dividing the number of shared unique clonotypes by the size of the smaller repertoire. Repertoire richness was assessed with RTK rarefaction, the Chao1 estimator, and Recon v2.1 estimates of unobserved clonotypes. Generation probabilities for all TCRbeta clonotypes obtained by the gDNA method from a handful of donors were computed using OLGA. TCRdb took this table from immuneACCESS and kept in-frame rearrangements with V and J called. Such tables lack part of the clones; where checked against another copy, unresolved V genes explain under half of the gap, and the rest is unexplained. That table gives V, J and clone size, and the DNA gave D and trimming. The sample contains about 2.3 million clones, about nine tenths of them found a single time. The ten top clones hold 0.37% of the sample.

The chain employs TRBV5-1 and TRBJ1-2; TRBD1 is a weak D gene call, 6 bases matching. Sequences were obtained from naive CD4+ T cells from PBMCs. Per the publication, the cell subset or site label means: CD45RA+ positively selected. This sequence originates from a young man in good health. Some clones in this sample may be carry-over from other donors' samples. The nucleotide sequence is given as TGCGCCAGCAGCCGAAGCGACAGGAACTATGGCTACACCTTC. It translates to CASSRSDRNYGYTF.